This TCR beta chain was recovered during a study of Graves' ophthalmopathy and Graves' hyperthyroidism. Study-wide background: Hyperthyroidism qualified as stable when ophthalmopathy did not develop within 18 months of follow-up.

RNA transcripts yielded amplified TCR beta CDR3 regions. In the first round, RT-PCR was carried out with HTBI primers, and a multiplex PCR formed the second round. Each CDR3 protein is one row after TCRdb ran MiXCR on the multiplex PCR reads. The table lists around 1.1 million distinct CDR3 sequences, 36% of them singletons. V lost 6 bases and J 10 bases, leaving 4 bases between the germline ends. This CDR3 is 9 amino acids long. The germline V gene encodes CDR1 SEHNR and CDR2 FQNEAQ (reference sequence). Points from the study as a whole: Also, most clonotypes expanded in the thyroid above 0.001 frequency appeared in blood. Forecasting of ophthalmopathy progression by the model achieved more than 70% sensitivity and roughly 78% specificity.

Details on this clonotype: Antigen: not known.

The chain links TRBV7-9 to TRBJ1-5; D is undetermined. The sequence came from an adult man with Graves' hyperthyroidism. The specimen sequenced was peripheral blood or thyroid tissue (not recorded which). The CDR3 sequence: CASRPPQHF. CDR3 nucleotides: TGTGCCAGCAGACCTCCCCAGCATTTT.